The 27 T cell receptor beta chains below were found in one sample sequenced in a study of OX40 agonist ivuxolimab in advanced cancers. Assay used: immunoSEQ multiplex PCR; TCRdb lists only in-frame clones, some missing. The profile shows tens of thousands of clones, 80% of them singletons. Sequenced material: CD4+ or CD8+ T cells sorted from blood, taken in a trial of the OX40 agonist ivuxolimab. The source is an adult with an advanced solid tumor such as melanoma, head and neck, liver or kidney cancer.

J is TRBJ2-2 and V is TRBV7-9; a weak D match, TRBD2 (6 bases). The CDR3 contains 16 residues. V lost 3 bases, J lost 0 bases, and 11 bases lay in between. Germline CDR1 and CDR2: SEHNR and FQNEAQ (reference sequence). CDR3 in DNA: TGTGCCAGCAGCTTTGGGACTGCCGCGAACACCGGGGAGCTGTTTTTT. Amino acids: CASSFGTAANTGELFF.

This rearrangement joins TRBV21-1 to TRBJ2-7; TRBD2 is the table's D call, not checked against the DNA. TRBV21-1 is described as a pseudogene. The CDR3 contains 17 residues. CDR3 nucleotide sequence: TGTGCCAGCAGCAAAGGAGGGGAGGGACGGTTGCTGAATGGGCAGTACTTC. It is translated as CASSKGGEGRLLNGQYF.

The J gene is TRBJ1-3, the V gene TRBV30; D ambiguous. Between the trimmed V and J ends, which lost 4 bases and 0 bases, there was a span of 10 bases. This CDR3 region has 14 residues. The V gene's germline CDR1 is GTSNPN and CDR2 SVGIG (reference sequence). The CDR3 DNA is TGTGCCTGGACCCCTACGGCCTCTGGAAACACCATATATTTT. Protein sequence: CAWTPTASGNTIYF. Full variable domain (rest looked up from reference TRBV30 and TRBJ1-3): SQTIHQWPATLVQPVGSPLSLECTVEGTSNPNLYWYRQAAGRGLQLLFYSVGIGQISSEVPQNLSASRPQDRQFILSSKKLLLSDSGFYLCAWTPTASGNTIYFGEGSWLTVV.

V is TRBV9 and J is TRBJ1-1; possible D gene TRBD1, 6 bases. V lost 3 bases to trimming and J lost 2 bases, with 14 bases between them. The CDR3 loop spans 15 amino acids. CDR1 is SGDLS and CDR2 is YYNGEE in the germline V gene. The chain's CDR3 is CASSALGQINTEAFF. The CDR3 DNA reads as TGTGCCAGCAGCGCACTCGGACAGATCAACACTGAAGCTTTCTTT.

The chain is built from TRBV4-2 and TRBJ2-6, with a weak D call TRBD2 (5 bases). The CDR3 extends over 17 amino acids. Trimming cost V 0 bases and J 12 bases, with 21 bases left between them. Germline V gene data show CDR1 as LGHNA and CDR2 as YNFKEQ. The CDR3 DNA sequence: TGTGCCAGCAGCCAAGATCCGTGGGAGACTCCTATGCCCGTCCTGACTTTC. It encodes CASSQDPWETPMPVLTF.

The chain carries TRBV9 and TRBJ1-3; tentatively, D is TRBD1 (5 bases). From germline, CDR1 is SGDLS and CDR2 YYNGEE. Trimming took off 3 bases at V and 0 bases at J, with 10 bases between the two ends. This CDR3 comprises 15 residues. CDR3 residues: CASSARGSSGNTIYF. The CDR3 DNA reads TGTGCCAGCAGCGCCCGGGGCAGCTCTGGAAACACCATATATTTT.

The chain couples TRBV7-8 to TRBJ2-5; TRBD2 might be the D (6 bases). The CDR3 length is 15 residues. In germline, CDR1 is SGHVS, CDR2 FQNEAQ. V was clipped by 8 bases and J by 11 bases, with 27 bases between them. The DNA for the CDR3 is TGTGCCAGCGGATCCTCCTTCGGGGGACCAAGGGAGCAGTACTTC. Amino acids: CASGSSFGGPREQYF.

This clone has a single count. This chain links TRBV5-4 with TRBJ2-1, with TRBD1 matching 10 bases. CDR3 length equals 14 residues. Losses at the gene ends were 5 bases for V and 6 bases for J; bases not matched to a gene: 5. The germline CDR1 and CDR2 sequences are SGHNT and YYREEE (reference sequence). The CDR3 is CASSYRDRGNEQFF. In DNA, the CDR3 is TGTGCCAGCAGTTATCGGGACAGGGGCAATGAGCAGTTCTTC.

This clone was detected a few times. CDR3 coding DNA: TGTGCCACCAGCAGACCAACAGGGTTGTCTGAAGCTTTCTTT. Residues: CATSRPTGLSEAFF. The chain recombines TRBV15 with TRBJ1-1, with D perhaps TRBD1 (6 bases). The V gene's germline CDR1 is LNHNV and CDR2 YYDKDF (reference sequence). The CDR3 consists of 14 residues. V was trimmed by 2 bases and J by 6 bases, leaving 13 bases between them.

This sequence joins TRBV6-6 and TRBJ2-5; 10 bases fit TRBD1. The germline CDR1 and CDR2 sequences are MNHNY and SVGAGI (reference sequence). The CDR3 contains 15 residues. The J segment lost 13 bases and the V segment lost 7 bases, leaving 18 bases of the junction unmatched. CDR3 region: CASNLSGQGDLRPYF. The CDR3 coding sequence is TGTGCCAGCAACCTATCAGGACAGGGGGACTTGAGGCCGTACTTC.

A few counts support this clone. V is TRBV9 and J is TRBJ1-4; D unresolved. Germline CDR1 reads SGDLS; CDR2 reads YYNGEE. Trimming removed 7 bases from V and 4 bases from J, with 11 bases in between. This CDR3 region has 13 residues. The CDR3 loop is CASGGTNNEKLFF. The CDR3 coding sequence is TGTGCCAGCGGCGGCACCAATAATGAAAAACTGTTTTTT.

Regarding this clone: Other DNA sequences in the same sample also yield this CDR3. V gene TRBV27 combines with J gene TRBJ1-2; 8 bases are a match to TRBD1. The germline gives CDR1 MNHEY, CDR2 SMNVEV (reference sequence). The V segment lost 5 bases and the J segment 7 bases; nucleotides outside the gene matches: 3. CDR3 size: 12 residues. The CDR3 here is CASSLDRVGYTF. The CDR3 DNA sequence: TGTGCCAGCAGTCTGGACAGGGTTGGCTACACCTTC.

The CDR3 spells CASSVVVTGNTEAFF. The CDR3 coding sequence is TGTGCCAGCAGCGTAGTAGTGACAGGGAACACTGAAGCTTTCTTT. The chain combines TRBV9 with TRBJ1-1, with D perhaps matching TRBD1 (6 bases). The CDR3 consists of 15 residues. Deletions cut 0 bases from V and 1 base from J, with 10 bases between. Germline CDR1 is SGDLS and CDR2 is YYNGEE.

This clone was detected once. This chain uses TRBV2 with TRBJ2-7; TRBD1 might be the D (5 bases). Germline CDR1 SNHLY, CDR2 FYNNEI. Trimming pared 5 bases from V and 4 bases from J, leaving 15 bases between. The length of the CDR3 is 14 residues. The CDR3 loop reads CASSRDRNLYEQYF. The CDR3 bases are TGTGCCAGCAGTCGAGACAGAAACCTTTACGAGCAGTACTTC.

The CDR3 is CAWSVTGSETQYF. DNA of the CDR3: TGTGCCTGGAGTGTAACAGGGTCGGAGACCCAGTACTTC. The chain combines TRBV30 with TRBJ2-5; D is perhaps TRBD1 (6 bases). V lost 0 bases and J 5 bases, leaving 10 bases between the germline ends. The germline V gene encodes CDR1 GTSNPN and CDR2 SVGIG (reference sequence). The CDR3 contains 13 residues.

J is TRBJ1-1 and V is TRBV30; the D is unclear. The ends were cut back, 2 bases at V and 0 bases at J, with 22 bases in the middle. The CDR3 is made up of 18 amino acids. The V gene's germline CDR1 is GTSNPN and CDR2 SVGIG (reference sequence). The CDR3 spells CAWSSASGTNYMNTEAFF. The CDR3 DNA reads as TGTGCCTGGAGTAGTGCCTCGGGCACCAACTACATGAACACTGAAGCTTTCTTT.

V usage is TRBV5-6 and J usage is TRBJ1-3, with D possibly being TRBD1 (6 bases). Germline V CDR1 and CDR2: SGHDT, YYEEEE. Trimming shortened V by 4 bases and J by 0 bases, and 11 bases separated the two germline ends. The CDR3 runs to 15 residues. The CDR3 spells CASSARDTSGNTIYF. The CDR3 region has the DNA TGTGCCAGCAGCGCCAGGGACACCTCTGGAAACACCATATATTTT.

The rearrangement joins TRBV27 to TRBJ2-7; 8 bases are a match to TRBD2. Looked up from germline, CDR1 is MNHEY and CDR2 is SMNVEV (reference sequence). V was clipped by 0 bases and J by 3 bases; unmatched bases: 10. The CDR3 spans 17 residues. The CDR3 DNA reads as TGTGCCAGCAGTTTATCGGTGGGTCTAGCGGGCAGCTACGAGCAGTACTTC. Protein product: CASSLSVGLAGSYEQYF.

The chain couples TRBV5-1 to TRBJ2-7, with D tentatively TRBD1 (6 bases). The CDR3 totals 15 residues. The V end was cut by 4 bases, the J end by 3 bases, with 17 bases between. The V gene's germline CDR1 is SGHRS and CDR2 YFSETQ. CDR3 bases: TGCGCCAGCAGCACCCAACAGGGTTCCTACTACGAGCAGTACTTC. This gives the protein CASSTQQGSYYEQYF. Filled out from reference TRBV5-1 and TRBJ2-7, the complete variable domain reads KAGVTQTPRYLIKTRGQQVTLSCSPISGHRSVSWYQQTPGQGLQFLFEYFSETQRNKGNFPGRFSGRQFSNSRSEMNVSTLELGDSALYLCASSTQQGSYYEQYFGPGTRLTVT.

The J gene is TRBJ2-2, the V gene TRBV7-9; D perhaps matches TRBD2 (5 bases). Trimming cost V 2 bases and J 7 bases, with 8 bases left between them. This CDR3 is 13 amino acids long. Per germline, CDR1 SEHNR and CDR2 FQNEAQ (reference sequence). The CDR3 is CASSLMGDGELFF. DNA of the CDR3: TGTGCCAGCAGCTTAATGGGAGACGGGGAGCTGTTTTTT.

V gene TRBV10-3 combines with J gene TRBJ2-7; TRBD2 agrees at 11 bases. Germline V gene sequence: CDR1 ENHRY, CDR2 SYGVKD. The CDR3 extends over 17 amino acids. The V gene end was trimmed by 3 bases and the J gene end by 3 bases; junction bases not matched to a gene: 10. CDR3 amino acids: CAISDGGLADSFYEQYF. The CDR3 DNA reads TGTGCCATCAGTGACGGGGGACTAGCGGACTCCTTCTACGAGCAGTACTTC.

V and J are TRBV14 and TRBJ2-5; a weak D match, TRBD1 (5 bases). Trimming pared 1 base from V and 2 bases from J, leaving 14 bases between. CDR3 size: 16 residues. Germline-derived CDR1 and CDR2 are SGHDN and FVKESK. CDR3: CASSQAYSTVQETQYF. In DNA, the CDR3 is TGTGCCAGCAGCCAAGCGTACTCGACAGTTCAAGAGACCCAGTACTTC.

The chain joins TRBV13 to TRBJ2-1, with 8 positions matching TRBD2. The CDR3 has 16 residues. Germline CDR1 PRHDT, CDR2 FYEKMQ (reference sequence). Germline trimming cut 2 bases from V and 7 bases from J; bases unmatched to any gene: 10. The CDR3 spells CASSLFPGRGYNEQFF. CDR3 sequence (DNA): TGTGCCAGCAGCTTATTTCCCGGGAGGGGGTATAATGAGCAGTTCTTC.

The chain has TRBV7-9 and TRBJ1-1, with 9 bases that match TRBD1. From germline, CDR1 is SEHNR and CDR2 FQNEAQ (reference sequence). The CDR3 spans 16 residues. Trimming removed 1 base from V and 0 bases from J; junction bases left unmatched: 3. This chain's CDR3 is CASSLETGGMNTEAFF. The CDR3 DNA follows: TGTGCCAGCAGCTTAGAAACAGGGGGCATGAACACTGAAGCTTTCTTT.

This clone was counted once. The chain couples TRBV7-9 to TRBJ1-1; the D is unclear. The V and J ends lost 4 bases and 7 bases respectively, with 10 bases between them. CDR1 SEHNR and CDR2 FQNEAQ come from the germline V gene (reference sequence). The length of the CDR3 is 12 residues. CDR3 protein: CASSSSVGEAFF. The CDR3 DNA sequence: TGTGCCAGCAGCTCATCGGTGGGTGAAGCTTTCTTT.

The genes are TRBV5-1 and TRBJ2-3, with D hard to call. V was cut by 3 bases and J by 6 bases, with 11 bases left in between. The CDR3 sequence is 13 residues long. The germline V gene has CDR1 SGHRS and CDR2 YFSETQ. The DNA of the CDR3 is TGCGCCAGCAGCTCATTGACTGATGATACGCAGTATTTT. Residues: CASSSLTDDTQYF.

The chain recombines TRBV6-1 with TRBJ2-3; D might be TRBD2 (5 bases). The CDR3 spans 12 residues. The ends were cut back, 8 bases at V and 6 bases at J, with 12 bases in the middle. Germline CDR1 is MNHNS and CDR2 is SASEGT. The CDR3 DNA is TGTGCCAGCGCAGCGAGGGTGGATACGCAGTATTTT. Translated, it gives CASAARVDTQYF.